The table lists the clone carrying this T cell receptor beta chain with a count of one. Participant-given clinical history determined each cohort assignment. Recovered status applied to Cohort 3 donors who had two consecutive negative PCRs. It also applied to those with clearance or with symptom resolution. Trimming removed 6 bases from V and 12 bases from J; junction bases left unmatched: 11. The CDR3 is 13 residues long. In germline, CDR1 is KGHSH, CDR2 LQKENI. These data come from a study of blood T cell repertoires in COVID-19. Study context: From the United States, Italy and Spain came samples of acute and convalescent COVID-19. PBMCs, B-cell-depleted T cells, or T cells provided the cDNA or gDNA that made up the material.

Sequencing was performed with immunoSEQ multiplex PCR; in TCRdb, only in-frame clones are kept and a portion is missing. Of approximately 390,000 clones detected, just under 90% appear once; the ten largest clones hold approximately 10%. The V gene is TRBV18, the J gene TRBJ1-2; 9 nucleotides align to TRBD1. The sample comprised PBMCs or T cells enriched from blood (not recorded which). The receptor was isolated from a woman in her fifties or sixties who had recovered from COVID-19. Here the CDR3 DNA reads TGTGCCAGCTCCCCGGACAGGGGAGGGAAGCACACCTTC. This encodes CASSPDRGGKHTF. The full variable domain, rest sourced from reference TRBV18 and TRBJ1-2, is NAGVMQNPRHLVRRRGQEARLRCSPMKGHSHVYWYRQLPEEGLKFMVYLQKENIIDESGMPKERFSAEFPKEGPSILRIQQVVRGDSAAYFCASSPDRGGKHTFGSGTRLTVV.